This is a list of T cell receptor beta chains from one sample in a study of OX40 agonist ivuxolimab in advanced cancers. Profiling relied on immunoSEQ multiplex PCR, and the TCRdb table lists in-frame clones only, not all of them. The sample holds about 70,000 clones, roughly four fifths seen once. Sequencing used CD4+ or CD8+ T cells sorted from blood, obtained in a trial of the OX40 agonist ivuxolimab. The receptor source for this set is an adult with an advanced solid tumor such as melanoma, head and neck, liver or kidney cancer. CDR3s include the opening cysteine and the closing phenylalanine or tryptophan. The order of the fields is D gene, clone size, V gene, J gene, CDR3 DNA, CDR3 protein. The D gene is left open where the match is weak. The size field is filled for only some rows; it gives once, few, many or a size class.

>TRBD1|once|TRBV6-1|TRBJ2-2
TGTGCCAGCAGTGAACTTGGACAGGGAGCCGGGGAGCTGTTTTTT
CASSELGQGAGELFF
>TRBD2|once|TRBV15|TRBJ2-1
TGTGCCACCAGCAGAGATCCACTAGCGGGAGATGGGGAGCAGTTCTTC
CATSRDPLAGDGEQFF
>-|few|TRBV2|TRBJ1-1
TGTGCCAGCGGGTTCCCGAACACTGAAGCTTTCTTT
CASGFPNTEAFF
>-|-|TRBV5-1|TRBJ2-1
TGCGCCAGCAGCCTTAAGCGGGTTCCTGGCAATGAGCAGTTCTTC
CASSLKRVPGNEQFF
>-|-|TRBV12-5|TRBJ2-1
TGTGCTAGTGGTTTTGGCAGTGAGCAGTTCTTC
CASGFGSEQFF
>-|-|TRBV28|TRBJ2-1
TGTGCCAGCACTTCTGGGCAGGTGATCAACAATGAGCAGTTCTTC
CASTSGQVINNEQFF
>-|once|TRBV11-2|TRBJ2-2
TGTGCCAGCAGCTATAGGGGGTTTTTCCAGCGGGATACCGGGGAGCTGTTTTTT
CASSYRGFFQRDTGELFF
>TRBD1|-|TRBV5-1|TRBJ2-3
TGCGCCAGCAGCTTGGGGCGGATTTCAGGGGGCTCCACAGATACGCAGTATTTT
CASSLGRISGGSTDTQYF
>-|-|TRBV6-1|TRBJ2-5
TGTGCCAGCAGTGATGGTCGGGGGAGAGAGACCCAGTACTTC
CASSDGRGRETQYF
>-|-|TRBV7-2|TRBJ2-4
TGTGCCAGCAGCTTAACTGGTCCGCAGAGTCACATTCAGTACTTC
CASSLTGPQSHIQYF
>-|-|TRBV6-4|TRBJ2-3
TGTGCCAGCAGTGACAGGGAAGATTCAGATACGCAGTATTTT
CASSDREDSDTQYF
>-|-|TRBV28|TRBJ1-3
TGTGCCAGCAGTTTAAGCCACTCGTCTGGAAACACCATATATTTT
CASSLSHSSGNTIYF
>TRBD1|few|TRBV28|TRBJ1-6
TGTGCCAGCAGTTCCCGGACAGGGTTACATTCACCCCTCCACTTT
CASSSRTGLHSPLHF
>-|-|TRBV11-3|TRBJ1-5
TGTGCCAGCAGCTCCAGGGATAGCAATCAGCCCCAGCATTTT
CASSSRDSNQPQHF
>-|-|TRBV11-3|TRBJ2-1
TGTGCCAGCAGCTCCGCTAGGGGCGGTGAGCAGTTCTTC
CASSSARGGEQFF
>-|-|TRBV2|TRBJ2-5
TGTGCCACACGGCGGGGCAGCCAAGAGACCCAGTACTTC
CATRRGSQETQYF
>TRBD1|-|TRBV5-1|TRBJ2-1
TGCGCCAGCAGCTTGGGGAACACAGGGGGCAGGGAGCAGTTCTTC
CASSLGNTGGREQFF
>-|-|TRBV28|TRBJ1-5
TGTGCCAGCAGTTTAAGAGGAACTCGGAGGGGCAATCAGCCCCAGCATTTT
CASSLRGTRRGNQPQHF
>TRBD2|once|TRBV29-1|TRBJ2-1
TGCAGCGTCCCCGTGCGGGGGGCCAACAATGAGCAGTTCTTC
CSVPVRGANNEQFF
>TRBD2|-|TRBV10-3|TRBJ2-3
TGTGCCATCAGTGAGGCACTAGCGAGTACGCAGTATTTT
CAISEALASTQYF
>TRBD1|few|TRBV19|TRBJ2-1
TGTGCCAGTAGTTCGGACAGGGGCCCCTACAATGAGCAGTTCTTC
CASSSDRGPYNEQFF
>-|-|TRBV5-6|TRBJ2-7
TGTGCCAGCAGCTTTGGGCCCGCATGGGAGCAGTACTTC
CASSFGPAWEQYF
>TRBD2|-|TRBV11-2|TRBJ2-3
TGTGCCAGCAGGCCGGGACTACGAACAGATACGCAGTATTTT
CASRPGLRTDTQYF
>TRBD1|-|TRBV11-3|TRBJ2-1
TGTGCCAGCAGCAAGACAGGGGGCTTTAGGAATGAGCAGTTCTTC
CASSKTGGFRNEQFF
>TRBD1|few|TRBV28|TRBJ2-7
TGTGCCAGCAGTTCCTATTGGACAGGGTTCGAGCAGTACTTC
CASSSYWTGFEQYF
>-|-|TRBV9|TRBJ1-4
TGTGCCAGCAGTTTAAGCCAGGGAGTAGATGAAAAACTGTTTTTT
CASSLSQGVDEKLFF
>-|few|TRBV6-1|TRBJ1-3
TGTGCCAGCAGAGCCCTTTTCTCGGGGGGGGACACCATATATTTT
CASRALFSGGDTIYF
>-|-|TRBV19|TRBJ1-5
TGTGCCAGTAAATGGGGTCGCAATCAGCCCCAGCATTTT
CASKWGRNQPQHF
>-|-|TRBV18|TRBJ2-5
TGTGCCAGCTCACCTCCAGGAGAAGAGACCCAGTACTTC
CASSPPGEETQYF
>TRBD1|few|TRBV19|TRBJ2-6
TGTGCCAGTAGTACCCCGGGACAGGGTTCTGGGGCCAACGTCCTGACTTTC
CASSTPGQGSGANVLTF
>-|-|TRBV9|TRBJ2-5
TGTGCCAGCAGCGTAGGAGGGGTCCAAGAGACCCAGTACTTC
CASSVGGVQETQYF
>-|-|TRBV4-3|TRBJ1-4
TGCGCCAGCAGCCAAGATTGGACTCAGGGGGAAAAACTGTTTTTT
CASSQDWTQGEKLFF
>-|-|TRBV7-3|TRBJ2-1
TGTGCCAGCAGCTTGAGGGGCGTCAATGAGCAGTTCTTC
CASSLRGVNEQFF
>-|-|TRBV7-2|TRBJ2-3
TGTGCCAGCAGCTTACTAGGGATGCCCACAGATACGCAGTATTTT
CASSLLGMPTDTQYF
>-|-|TRBV28|TRBJ1-6
TGTGCCAGCAGTTTTACAGGGACACCTAATTCACCCCTCCACTTT
CASSFTGTPNSPLHF
>-|-|TRBV28|TRBJ1-5
TGTGCCAGCAGTTCTGGGCCGGGGTACAGCAATCAGCCCCAGCATTTT
CASSSGPGYSNQPQHF
>-|few|TRBV5-1|TRBJ2-7
TGCGCCAGCAGCCCCGCGTACTCCTACGAGCAGTACTTC
CASSPAYSYEQYF
>-|-|TRBV6-6|TRBJ1-1
TGTGCCAGCAGTGGACAGAACACTGAAGCTTTCTTT
CASSGQNTEAFF
>-|-|TRBV28|TRBJ2-7
TGTGCCAGCAGTTTAGGGTACTACGAGCAGTACTTC
CASSLGYYEQYF
>-|-|TRBV25-1|TRBJ1-2
TGTGCCAGCAGTGAATGGTCCGGTACGGGCTACACCTTC
CASSEWSGTGYTF
>TRBD2|-|TRBV19|TRBJ2-4
TGTGCCAGTAGTATAGGTCCTAGCGGGAGGTATAGCAACATTCAGTACTTC
CASSIGPSGRYSNIQYF
>TRBD1|-|TRBV29-1|TRBJ2-1
TGCAGCGTCAGATCCAGGGGGAGTTTTAATGAGCAGTTCTTC
CSVRSRGSFNEQFF
>-|-|TRBV9|TRBJ1-2
TGTGCCAGCAGCGTTTCCCAGATCGAGAATGGCTACACCTTC
CASSVSQIENGYTF
>TRBD1|few|TRBV6-1|TRBJ1-2
TGTGCCAGCAGTCTACAGGGGGGGGATGGCTACACCTTC
CASSLQGGDGYTF
>TRBD1|-|TRBV7-8|TRBJ1-5
TGTGCCAGCAGCTTGGGGACAGGGGTGAATCAGCCCCAGCATTTT
CASSLGTGVNQPQHF
>-|-|TRBV6-6|TRBJ1-2
TGTGCCAGCAGTTCTCAGGGGTCGGGTGGCTACACCTTC
CASSSQGSGGYTF
>-|-|TRBV28|TRBJ2-7
TGTGCCAGCAGCCCTCCTGTATCCTACGAGCAGTACTTC
CASSPPVSYEQYF
>TRBD2|-|TRBV7-3|TRBJ2-5
TGTGCCAGCAGCTCATTAATCGTTACGACTAGCGGGGGGGAGACCCAGTACTTC
CASSSLIVTTSGGETQYF